Listed below are T cell receptor beta chains from one sample, sequenced in a study of T-cell reconstitution after alpha-beta-depleted transplantation in children. TCRdb re-derived calls from the PCR reads in MiXCR, one entry per CDR3 protein. This sample has some 300,000 distinct CDR3 sequences, with about 9.4% found just once. Sequenced material: PBMCs from the stem cell graft donor, taken from the stem cell graft. These receptors came from a human donor who donated a stem cell graft to a child with acute lymphoblastic leukemia. Each CDR3 is given with its conserved first and last residue. The D gene is left open where the match is weak. Clone size is not always given. Where it is, it says once, few, many or a class for expanded clones.

j_gene: TRBJ1-2
d_gene: TRBD1
abundance: few
v_gene: TRBV12-3/TRBV12-4
CDR3aa: CASSSPQTGGEGYTF
CDR3nt: TGTGCCAGCAGCTCCCCTCAGACAGGGGGCGAGGGCTACACCTTC

j_gene: TRBJ2-2
d_gene: NA
abundance: NA
v_gene: TRBV5-1
CDR3aa: CASSSTTLGTGELFF
CDR3nt: TGCGCCAGCAGCTCGACTACCCTGGGGACCGGGGAGCTGTTTTTT

j_gene: TRBJ2-1
d_gene: TRBD2
abundance: few
v_gene: TRBV7-6
CDR3aa: CASSLGGGSAYNEQFF
CDR3nt: TGTGCCAGCAGCTTAGGAGGCGGGAGTGCTTACAATGAGCAGTTCTTC

j_gene: TRBJ2-1
d_gene: TRBD2
abundance: NA
v_gene: TRBV27
CDR3aa: CASSLAWGLAGGGSYNEQFF
CDR3nt: TGTGCCAGCAGTTTGGCTTGGGGACTAGCGGGAGGTGGGTCCTACAATGAGCAGTTCTTC

j_gene: TRBJ2-7
d_gene: TRBD2
abundance: few
v_gene: TRBV5-6
CDR3aa: CASSFGAGGGEQYF
CDR3nt: TGTGCCAGCAGCTTCGGGGCGGGAGGAGGCGAGCAGTACTTC

j_gene: TRBJ2-7
d_gene: TRBD1
abundance: NA
v_gene: TRBV14
CDR3aa: CASSQAFWQGAQNEQYF
CDR3nt: TGTGCCAGCAGCCAAGCTTTCTGGCAGGGGGCGCAGAACGAGCAGTACTTC

j_gene: TRBJ1-2
d_gene: NA
abundance: few
v_gene: TRBV5-1
CDR3aa: CASSLVAAANYGYTF
CDR3nt: TGCGCCAGCAGCTTGGTTGCGGCAGCTAACTATGGCTACACCTTC

j_gene: TRBJ2-3
d_gene: NA
abundance: many
v_gene: TRBV7-2
CDR3aa: CASSLEGAPKYF
CDR3nt: TGTGCCAGCAGCTTAGAAGGAGCCCCTAAGTATTTT

j_gene: TRBJ1-2
d_gene: NA
abundance: few
v_gene: TRBV9
CDR3aa: CASSALEGSYGYTF
CDR3nt: TGTGCCAGCAGCGCCCTCGAGGGGAGCTATGGCTACACCTTC

j_gene: TRBJ2-7
d_gene: NA
abundance: many
v_gene: TRBV9
CDR3aa: CASSGVQGGYEQYF
CDR3nt: TGTGCCAGCAGCGGAGTCCAGGGGGGCTACGAGCAGTACTTC